A selection of T cell receptor beta chains follows, all from one sample in a study of cytomegalovirus exposure and HLA in healthy donors. The data were produced by immunoSEQ multiplex PCR, yet TCRdb's version contains in-frame clones alone and is incomplete. The sample shows approximately 170,000 clones, about 64% of them seen only once. Sequencing was done on a sample of PBMCs. The receptors here all came from a man between 50 and 59 years old in good health and CMV-seronegative. The CDR3 runs from the conserved cysteine through the conserved F or W. A D gene is named only where the DNA matches it firmly. Expanded clones are given a class, and other clones once, few, many or no size at all.

d_call clone_size j_call v_call cdr3_nt cdr3_aa
TRBD2 few TRBJ2-7 TRBV7-8 TGTGCCAGCAGCTTAGCGCGCGGGGGGGCCTACGAGCAGTACTTC CASSLARGGAYEQYF
. . TRBJ2-1 TRBV18 TGTGCCAGCTCACCAAGGACAGCTTCCTACAATGAGCAGTTCTTC CASSPRTASYNEQFF
. . TRBJ2-3 TRBV5-8 TGTGCCAGCAGCTTGTGGGGGGACCGCACAGATACGCAGTATTTT CASSLWGDRTDTQYF
TRBD1 . TRBJ1-4 TRBV18 TGTGCCAGCTCACCACCGGGGACAGGGAATGAAAAACTGTTTTTT CASSPPGTGNEKLFF
TRBD1 once TRBJ2-7 TRBV28 TGTGCCAGCTCCCTCCCAGGGACAGGGATACGCGAGCAGTACTTC CASSLPGTGIREQYF
TRBD2 . TRBJ2-3 TRBV10-2 TGCGCCAGCAGGACTAGCGGGGGGGCGGGAGATACGCAGTATTTT CASRTSGGAGDTQYF
. . TRBJ1-2 TRBV11-2 TGTGCCAGCAGCGTCGACACTAACTATGGCTACACCTTC CASSVDTNYGYTF
TRBD1 . TRBJ1-2 TRBV5-1 TGCGCCAGCAGCCTCCGACAGGGGGGGGATGATGGCTACACCTTC CASSLRQGGDDGYTF
. . TRBJ2-3 TRBV7-9 TGTGCCAGCAGCTTAATGGCGGTAGGAGGTACGCAGTATTTT CASSLMAVGGTQYF
. . TRBJ2-7 TRBV6-5 TGTGCCAGCACCACCACGACAGCCCGTGGGTACGAGCAGTACTTC CASTTTTARGYEQYF
TRBD1 . TRBJ1-1 TRBV4-1 TGCGCCAGCAGCCAGAAGACAGGGGGGGTTTTATCGACTGAAGCTTTCTTT CASSQKTGGVLSTEAFF
TRBD2 few TRBJ2-2 TRBV6-5 TGTGCCAGCACTCTAGCGGTGTTCACCGGGGAGCTGTTTTTT CASTLAVFTGELFF
TRBD1 . TRBJ2-7 TRBV7-9 TGTGCCAGCAGTTTAAACTGGGACAGTACCTACGAGCAGTACTTC CASSLNWDSTYEQYF
. . TRBJ1-2 TRBV7-6 TGTGCCAGCAGCCCGAGGGGGTCGGGCTATGGCTACACCTTC CASSPRGSGYGYTF
TRBD1 few TRBJ1-1 TRBV5-1 TGCGCCAGCAGAGGACAGGGCGAGGGTGAAGCTTTCTTT CASRGQGEGEAFF
. . TRBJ1-2 TRBV18 TGTGCCAGCTCACCCGGCCAGGGGCCCAACTATGGCTACACCTTC CASSPGQGPNYGYTF
. once TRBJ2-7 TRBV5-1 TGCGCCAGCAGCTTGGATGGGGCCTCCTACGGGCAGTACTTC CASSLDGASYGQYF
. . TRBJ1-1 TRBV5-8 TGTGCCAGCAGCTTTCGGGGTGTAGCTTTCTTT CASSFRGVAFF